The 15 T cell receptor beta chains reported below all come from one sample, sequenced in a study of shared clonotypes between healthy human individuals. CD45RO-negative CD8 cells positively selected for CCR7 made up the naive population, which excluded terminally differentiated effector memory CD45RA+ cells. Profiling relied on immunoSEQ multiplex PCR, and the TCRdb table lists in-frame clones only, not all of them. Among about 2.2 million clones, around 95% were seen once, and the ten largest hold roughly 1.7%. The specimen was naive CD8+ T cells from PBMCs. Receptors were obtained from a man aged 18-30 years in good health. Some clones in this sample may be carry-over from other donors' samples.

The V and J genes are TRBV15 and TRBJ2-7; a weak D match, TRBD2 (7 bases). V was trimmed by 0 bases and J by 3 bases, leaving 15 bases between them. In germline, CDR1 is LNHNV, CDR2 YYDKDF (reference sequence). The CDR3 is 16 amino acids. The CDR3 DNA follows: TGTGCCACCAGCAGAGAAGACCTAAGGGGGGGCTACGAGCAGTACTTC. Amino acids: CATSREDLRGGYEQYF.

This clone was found once. V is TRBV7-9 and J is TRBJ1-3; possible D gene TRBD1, 6 bases. This CDR3 contains 16 residues. Germline CDR1 reads SEHNR; CDR2 reads FQNEAQ (reference sequence). V was trimmed by 2 bases and J by 4 bases, leaving 15 bases between them. This CDR3 is CASSLSLGAGGNTIYF. CDR3 bases: TGTGCCAGCAGCTTATCCCTGGGGGCAGGCGGAAACACCATATATTTT.

This clone occurred once. The CDR3 DNA follows: TGTGCCAGTCAGGCCGGGAGGTTGGAAAATTCACCCCTCCACTTT. It is translated as CASQAGRLENSPLHF. The chain couples TRBV2 to TRBJ1-6; D gene uncertain. V was cut by 9 bases and J by 7 bases, with 19 bases left in between. CDR3 size: 15 residues. Looked up from germline, CDR1 is SNHLY and CDR2 is FYNNEI.

This clone was seen more than once but under ten times. The J gene is TRBJ2-2, the V gene TRBV7-3; no clear D gene. With 4 bases removed from V and 3 bases from J, the gap between germline ends came to 6 bases. Germline V CDR1 and CDR2: SGHTA, FQGTGA. CDR3 size: 13 residues. CDR3 residues: CASSSLHTGELFF. As DNA, the CDR3 is TGTGCCAGCAGCTCCTTACACACCGGGGAGCTGTTTTTT.

A single count supports this clone. The genes are TRBV28 and TRBJ1-3; D is ambiguous. CDR1 MDHEN and CDR2 SYDVKM come from the germline V gene. The CDR3 loop spans 15 amino acids. With 6 bases removed from V and 3 bases from J, the gap between germline ends came to 15 bases. The CDR3 nucleotides read TGTGCCAGCAGCTCACCCAGGTTGGGTGGAAACACCATATATTTT. This gives the protein CASSSPRLGGNTIYF. Drawing the rest from reference TRBV28 and TRBJ1-3, the complete variable domain is DVKVTQSSRYLVKRTGEKVFLECVQDMDHENMFWYRQDPGLGLRLIYFSYDVKMKEKGDIPEGYSVSREKKERFSLILESASTNQTSMYLCASSSPRLGGNTIYFGEGSWLTVV.

The genes are TRBV4-2 and TRBJ1-2; D perhaps matches TRBD1 (5 bases). CDR3 length: 15 residues. Trimming pared 2 bases from V and 2 bases from J, leaving 12 bases between. The V gene's germline CDR1 is LGHNA and CDR2 YNFKEQ. The CDR3 DNA reads as TGTGCCAGCAGCCAACCACGGGGGGAAAACTATGGCTACACCTTC. It specifies CASSQPRGENYGYTF.

The chain couples TRBV27 to TRBJ1-1; no clear D gene. CDR3 size: 14 residues. V was pared by 5 bases and J by 2 bases, with 12 bases between. Germline values: CDR1 MNHEY, CDR2 SMNVEV (reference sequence). CDR3 DNA: TGTGCCAGCAGTACCCCGCGACACAACACTGAAGCTTTCTTT. The encoded protein is CASSTPRHNTEAFF.

The V call is TRBV7-9, the J call TRBJ2-7; D call uncertain. The CDR3 has 13 residues. With 2 bases removed from V and 6 bases from J, the gap between germline ends came to 11 bases. Looked up from germline, CDR1 is SEHNR and CDR2 is FQNEAQ (reference sequence). CDR3 residues: CASSLSPRSEQYF. The CDR3 region has the DNA TGTGCCAGCAGCTTAAGCCCCAGGTCCGAGCAGTACTTC.

The V call is TRBV9, the J call TRBJ2-3; 9 nucleotides line up with TRBD2. Trimming cost V 0 bases and J 5 bases; bases outside gene matches: 7. CDR3 length: 16 residues. Germline CDR1 SGDLS, CDR2 YYNGEE. The CDR3 sequence is CASSVEGAGGGDTQYF. DNA for the CDR3: TGTGCCAGCAGCGTAGAGGGAGCGGGAGGTGGAGATACGCAGTATTTT.

V gene TRBV4-1 combines with J gene TRBJ1-4; no definite D call. With 3 bases removed from V and 4 bases from J, the gap between germline ends came to 15 bases. The germline V gene has CDR1 MGHRA and CDR2 YSYEKL. The CDR3 is 16 amino acids. The CDR3 coding sequence is TGCGCCAGCAGCCATGTCTCGGGATCTTATAATGAAAAACTGTTTTTT. Translated, it gives CASSHVSGSYNEKLFF.

In the case of this clone: The same CDR3 is also encoded by other DNA sequences in this sample. This chain joins TRBV29-1 and TRBJ1-3; the D is unclear. The germline CDR1 and CDR2 sequences are SQVTM and ANQGSEA. The CDR3 is 11 residues long. Deletions cut 5 bases from V and 0 bases from J, with 2 bases between. CDR3 amino acids: CSVNSGNTIYF. Here the CDR3 DNA reads TGCAGCGTTAACTCTGGAAACACCATATATTTT.

The chain links TRBV15 to TRBJ2-7, with D perhaps TRBD2 (5 bases). The CDR3 spans 15 residues. From germline, CDR1 is LNHNV and CDR2 YYDKDF (reference sequence). Trimming left V 0 bases short and J 3 bases short, with 12 bases between. Here the CDR3 reads CATSRERGPGYEQYF. In DNA, the CDR3 is TGTGCCACCAGCAGAGAGAGAGGGCCGGGCTACGAGCAGTACTTC.

This sequence joins TRBV27 and TRBJ1-1, with TRBD1 identical over 10 bases. J was trimmed by 3 bases and V by 6 bases; bases with no gene match: 4. Germline V gene sequence: CDR1 MNHEY, CDR2 SMNVEV (reference sequence). This CDR3 is built from 14 residues. CDR3 in DNA: TGTGCCAGCAGCCCGGACAGGGGGGACACTGAAGCTTTCTTT. Its translation: CASSPDRGDTEAFF.

V usage is TRBV28 and J usage is TRBJ2-3; 7 bases fit TRBD2. Unmatched junction bases numbered 8, after V lost 4 bases and J lost 4 bases. This CDR3 spans 15 amino acids. Germline V CDR1 and CDR2: MDHEN, SYDVKM. The CDR3 nucleotides are TGTGCCAGCAGTTCCTGGGGGGGAGAGGCAGATACGCAGTATTTT. Protein product: CASSSWGGEADTQYF.

The gene calls are TRBV15 and TRBJ1-1; 8 bases map to TRBD1. J gave up 1 base and V 0 bases, and 16 bases lay outside the gene matches. This CDR3 region has 20 residues. Germline-derived CDR1 and CDR2 are LNHNV and YYDKDF (reference sequence). The DNA for the CDR3 is TGTGCCACCAGCAGAGATCTGATCGGAGATAGGACAGGGCCGAACACTGAAGCTTTCTTT. Its translation: CATSRDLIGDRTGPNTEAFF.